The 21 T cell receptor beta chains listed next were all sequenced from one sample in a study of cytomegalovirus exposure and HLA in healthy donors. Sequencing used immunoSEQ multiplex PCR; TCRdb keeps in-frame clones, though not all of them. The table lists 90,000 to 140,000 clones, more than 85% of them singletons, with over 3% in the top ten. Source material: PBMCs. All receptors come from a woman younger than 30 in good health and CMV-seropositive.

The V gene is TRBV9, the J gene TRBJ2-2; D gene ambiguous. With 2 bases removed from V and 0 bases from J, the gap between germline ends came to 8 bases. CDR3 length equals 15 residues. Per germline, CDR1 SGDLS and CDR2 YYNGEE. CDR3 sequence: CASSVLGTNTGELFF. The CDR3 DNA sequence: TGTGCCAGCAGCGTCTTGGGCACGAACACCGGGGAGCTGTTTTTT.

V is TRBV27 and J is TRBJ2-5; 8 bases line up with TRBD2. Germline V lookup: CDR1 MNHEY, CDR2 SMNVEV (reference sequence). V lost 5 bases to trimming and J lost 5 bases; unmatched junction nucleotides: 13. The CDR3 is made up of 16 amino acids. Here the CDR3 DNA reads TGTGCCAGCAGTAGAGGTCCGGGGGGGTTAGGGGAGACCCAGTACTTC. Translating gives CASSRGPGGLGETQYF.

The V gene is TRBV30, the J gene TRBJ1-1, with TRBD1 identical over 10 bases. Germline loops: CDR1 GTSNPN, CDR2 SVGIG (reference sequence). Trimming took 2 bases from V and 0 from J; bases not matched to a gene: 9. The CDR3 totals 17 residues. The CDR3 region has the DNA TGTGCCTGGAGTCCAGGGACAGGGGCTTCGATGAACACTGAAGCTTTCTTT. This sequence encodes CAWSPGTGASMNTEAFF.

This chain connects TRBV29-1 to TRBJ1-5; 10 bases agree with TRBD1. This CDR3 is 13 amino acids long. After removal of 3 bases from V and 7 bases from J, the junction contained 3 bases not matched to a gene. Germline CDR1 is SQVTM and CDR2 is ANQGSEA. The chain's CDR3 is CSVEGQGNQPQHF. The CDR3 nucleotides read TGCAGCGTTGAGGGACAGGGGAACCAGCCCCAGCATTTT.

The V call is TRBV4-2, the J call TRBJ2-1; tentative D call: TRBD2 (6 bases). Looked up from germline, CDR1 is LGHNA and CDR2 is YNFKEQ. This CDR3 region has 11 residues. The V end was cut by 5 bases, the J end by 16 bases, with 15 bases between. CDR3 in amino acids: CASSETSSHFF. CDR3 in DNA: TGTGCCAGCAGCGAAACTAGCTCTCATTTCTTC.

The rearrangement joins TRBV5-4 to TRBJ2-5; D is perhaps TRBD2 (5 bases). The CDR3 loop spans 13 amino acids. Between the trimmed V and J ends, which lost 0 bases and 5 bases, there was a span of 8 bases. CDR1 SGHNT and CDR2 YYREEE come from the germline V gene (reference sequence). The CDR3 is CASSLGGMETQYF. CDR3 coding DNA: TGTGCCAGCAGCTTGGGAGGGATGGAGACCCAGTACTTC.

This chain links TRBV27 with TRBJ2-5; TRBD2 might be the D (5 bases). This CDR3 is 13 amino acids long. Germline V gene lookup returns CDR1 MNHEY and CDR2 SMNVEV (reference sequence). Trimming removed 5 bases from V and 5 bases from J, with 12 bases in between. For the CDR3, the DNA is TGTGCCAGCAGTAGGGAGCGCCGGGAGACCCAGTACTTC. This encodes CASSRERRETQYF.

V and J are TRBV4-2 and TRBJ1-6; D not resolved. V gave up 4 bases and J gave up 7 bases, with 5 bases separating them. Germline assignment: CDR1 LGHNA and CDR2 YNFKEQ. The CDR3 loop spans 12 amino acids. CDR3 region: CASSPGNSPLHF. CDR3 in DNA: TGTGCCAGCAGCCCGGGGAATTCACCCCTCCACTTT.

The V call is TRBV19, the J call TRBJ1-3, with 7 bases matching TRBD1. Trimming took 8 bases from V and 0 from J; bases not matched to a gene: 4. Germline loops: CDR1 LNHDA, CDR2 SQIVND (reference sequence). The CDR3 consists of 14 residues. CDR3 amino acids: CASGDSFSGNTIYF. The CDR3 region has the DNA TGTGCCAGTGGGGACAGCTTCTCTGGAAACACCATATATTTT. Full variable domain (rest looked up from reference TRBV19 and TRBJ1-3): DGGITQSPKYLFRKEGQNVTLSCEQNLNHDAMYWYRQDPGQGLRLIYYSQIVNDFQKGDIAEGYSVSREKKESFPLTVTSAQKNPTAFYLCASGDSFSGNTIYFGEGSWLTVV.

V usage is TRBV2 and J usage is TRBJ1-4, with 10 bases fitting TRBD1. In germline, CDR1 is SNHLY, CDR2 FYNNEI. V was clipped by 8 bases and J by 7 bases; unmatched bases: 7. The length of the CDR3 is 14 residues. CDR3 sequence reads: CASGDRGSGEKLFF. CDR3 nucleotides: TGTGCCAGCGGGGACAGGGGATCCGGTGAAAAACTGTTTTTT.

This chain joins TRBV28 and TRBJ2-3; D possibly corresponds to TRBD1 (5 bases). The length of the CDR3 is 14 residues. V was trimmed by 6 bases and J by 0 bases, leaving 10 bases between them. In germline, CDR1 is MDHEN, CDR2 SYDVKM. CDR3 sequence reads: CASRLDSSTDTQYF. In DNA, the CDR3 is TGTGCCAGCAGATTAGACAGTAGCACAGATACGCAGTATTTT.

The CDR3 nucleotides read TGCAGCGTTGACTCGCTAGCGGGACGCACCGGGGAGCTGTTTTTT. Its translation is CSVDSLAGRTGELFF. This chain connects TRBV29-1 to TRBJ2-2; 9 bases align to TRBD2. Germline CDR1 and CDR2: SQVTM and ANQGSEA. The CDR3 is 15 amino acids. Trimming took 3 bases from V and 4 from J; bases not matched to a gene: 6.

The chain employs TRBV28 and TRBJ2-7, with TRBD1 matching over 7 bases. The CDR3 has 15 residues. Germline loops: CDR1 MDHEN, CDR2 SYDVKM. V shed 5 bases and J 0 bases; nucleotides not matched to a gene: 7. The CDR3 is CASSRVDRDSYEQYF. CDR3 DNA: TGTGCCAGCAGTCGGGTTGACAGGGACTCCTACGAGCAGTACTTC.

This chain joins TRBV5-1 and TRBJ1-2; D is ambiguous. The CDR3 has 14 amino acids. V was trimmed by 2 bases and J by 0 bases, leaving 8 bases between them. Germline CDR1 reads SGHRS; CDR2 reads YFSETQ. The CDR3 region has the DNA TGCGCCAGCAGCTTCCAGGTTGCTAACTATGGCTACACCTTC. Translated, it gives CASSFQVANYGYTF.

The rearrangement joins TRBV15 to TRBJ2-7; 8 bases match TRBD1. Trimming at V came to 6 bases and at J to 2 bases, leaving 6 bases not matched to a gene. This CDR3 has 14 residues. Germline CDR1 LNHNV, CDR2 YYDKDF (reference sequence). In DNA, the CDR3 is TGTGCCACCAGTATCGCAGGGGGCGCCTACGAGCAGTACTTC. Amino acid sequence: CATSIAGGAYEQYF. Based on the CDR3 plus reference TRBV15 and TRBJ2-7, the full variable domain is DAMVIQNPRYQVTQFGKPVTLSCSQTLNHNVMYWYQQKSSQAPKLLFHYYDKDFNNEADTPDNFQSRRPNTSFCFLDIRSPGLGDTAMYLCATSIAGGAYEQYFGPGTRLTVT.

The rearrangement uses TRBV29-1 and TRBJ1-2; 8 bases match TRBD1. Losses at the gene ends were 5 bases for V and 2 bases for J; bases not matched to a gene: 10. CDR1 SQVTM and CDR2 ANQGSEA come from the germline V gene. This CDR3 has 15 amino acids. The chain's CDR3 is CSVSPGQALNYGYTF. The CDR3 DNA follows: TGCAGCGTTTCCCCGGGACAGGCCTTGAACTATGGCTACACCTTC.

This clone was observed once. The V gene is TRBV12-5, the J gene TRBJ2-2; 8 nucleotides agree with TRBD1. CDR1 is LGHNT and CDR2 is FRNRAP in the germline V gene. CDR3 size: 16 residues. The V segment lost 3 bases and the J segment 5 bases; nucleotides outside the gene matches: 8. CDR3 in amino acids: CASGFDTGGRTGELFF. The CDR3, as DNA: TGTGCTAGTGGTTTTGACACAGGGGGGCGGACCGGGGAGCTGTTTTTT.

V gene TRBV27 combines with J gene TRBJ2-1; 8 nucleotides agree with TRBD2. The CDR3 extends over 14 amino acids. The germline CDR1 and CDR2 sequences are MNHEY and SMNVEV (reference sequence). The V segment lost 6 bases and the J segment 2 bases; nucleotides outside the gene matches: 3. The CDR3 DNA is TGTGCCAGCAGCTCGGGACTAGCCTACAATGAGCAGTTCTTC. Protein sequence: CASSSGLAYNEQFF.

This clone was found once. The chain links TRBV27 to TRBJ1-2, with D unresolved. Germline V gene sequence: CDR1 MNHEY, CDR2 SMNVEV (reference sequence). V lost 8 bases and J lost 0, with 16 bases in between. The CDR3 covers 15 residues. CDR3 residues: CASATSLGANYGYTF. DNA of the CDR3: TGTGCCAGCGCAACTAGTTTGGGAGCTAACTATGGCTACACCTTC.

This clone appeared a few times. The chain recombines TRBV7-3 with TRBJ1-6, with 9 bases aligning to TRBD1. Looked up from germline, CDR1 is SGHTA and CDR2 is FQGTGA. V dropped 8 bases and J dropped 5; count of bases not matched to a gene: 4. CDR3 size: 14 residues. CDR3 sequence reads: CASGRTGDNSPLHF. Here the CDR3 DNA reads TGTGCCAGCGGCCGGACAGGGGATAATTCACCCCTCCACTTT.

This clone was counted between two and nine times. Other DNA sequences within the sample encode an identical CDR3. In DNA, the CDR3 is TGTGCCAGCAGCTTAGGTGCGGCAAATTCACCCCTCCACTTT. Protein: CASSLGAANSPLHF. The chain uses TRBV11-3 and TRBJ1-6; D ambiguous. The CDR3 loop spans 14 amino acids. V lost 1 base, J lost 7 bases, and 8 bases lay in between. CDR1 is SGHNT and CDR2 is YENEEA in the germline V gene.